These 17 T cell receptor beta chains share one sample of origin, sequenced in a study of T cells in Graves' hyperthyroidism and ophthalmopathy. Researchers took RNA transcripts and amplified the TCR beta CDR3 regions from them. During a first-round RT-PCR of the TCR CDR3, the HTBI primer set was used. MiXCR, run by TCRdb on the multiplex PCR reads, gives a single entry per CDR3 protein. This sample has 300,000 to 450,000 distinct CDR3 sequences, with 13% found just once. The sample consisted of blood. The receptor set was obtained from a woman aged 18-30 years with Graves' hyperthyroidism.

As to this clonotype: A read error is possible here, since a much larger clone lies one base away. The CDR3 does not end in the conserved phenylalanine or tryptophan, so this is likely a read error. The V call is TRBV6-2 or TRBV6-3, the J call TRBJ2-3, with a possible D match to TRBD2 (6 bases). The CDR3 loop spans 14 amino acids. Germline lookup yields CDR1 MNHEY and CDR2 SVGEGT. V lost 6 bases and J 1 base, leaving 11 bases between the germline ends. CDR3 residues: CASRHRRGTDTQYL. The CDR3 DNA is TGTGCCAGCAGACACAGGAGGGGCACAGATACGCAGTATCTT.

This clonotype was detected many times. The genes are TRBV29-1 and TRBJ2-5, with D tentatively TRBD1 (5 bases). The length of the CDR3 is 12 residues. Germline V CDR1 and CDR2: SQVTM, ANQGSEA. The V and J ends lost 5 bases and 5 bases respectively, with 12 bases between them. The CDR3 DNA reads TGCAGCGTTTCAAGGGGCCAGGAGACCCAGTACTTC. Its translation: CSVSRGQETQYF.

The sample holds many counts of this clonotype. The chain is built from TRBV27 and TRBJ1-2, with D unresolved. Germline V gene lookup returns CDR1 MNHEY and CDR2 SMNVEV (reference sequence). The V and J ends lost 0 bases and 6 bases respectively, with 11 bases between them. The CDR3 sequence is 14 residues long. The CDR3 nucleotides are TGTGCCAGCAGTTTATCAAAACGGAGTGATGGCTACACCTTC. This codes for CASSLSKRSDGYTF.

This clonotype came up many times. J is TRBJ2-7 and V is TRBV6-2 or TRBV6-3; D unclear. This CDR3 is built from 12 residues. With 4 bases removed from V and 7 bases from J, the gap between germline ends came to 11 bases. Per germline, CDR1 MNHEY and CDR2 SVGEGT. CDR3 sequence: CASSSPEREQYF. Written as DNA, the CDR3 is TGTGCCAGCAGTTCGCCGGAGAGAGAGCAGTACTTC.

This clonotype was recorded many times. The chain has TRBV25-1 and TRBJ1-1, with D possibly being TRBD1 (5 bases). V lost 10 bases, J lost 4 bases, and 16 bases lay in between. Germline loops: CDR1 MGHDK, CDR2 SYGVNS. The CDR3 is made up of 13 amino acids. The CDR3 bases are TGTGCCACCGCCCGGGGGGTGAGCACTGAAGCTTTCTTT. Its translation: CATARGVSTEAFF. The full variable domain, its missing parts supplied by reference TRBV25-1 and TRBJ1-1, is EADIYQTPRYLVIGTGKKITLECSQTMGHDKMYWYQQDPGMELHLIHYSYGVNSTEKGDLSSESTVSRIRTEHFPLTLESARPSHTSQYLCATARGVSTEAFFGQGTRLTVV.

The chain is built from TRBV5-8 and TRBJ2-7; 8 bases are a match to TRBD1. The junction had 4 bases not matched to a gene; V was cut back by 5 bases and J by 0 bases. This CDR3 contains 14 residues. CDR1 is SGHTS and CDR2 is YDEGEE in the germline V gene. CDR3: CASRGQGVSYEQYF. In DNA, the CDR3 is TGTGCCAGCAGAGGACAGGGCGTCTCCTACGAGCAGTACTTC.

This clonotype was recorded many times. The chain carries TRBV10-3 and TRBJ2-7, with D maybe TRBD2 (5 bases). The germline V gene has CDR1 ENHRY and CDR2 SYGVKD. The CDR3 totals 12 residues. The CDR3 here is CACSKEDREQYF. DNA of the CDR3: TGTGCATGCAGTAAGGAGGATCGGGAGCAGTACTTC.

This clonotype was counted between two and nine times. The chain recombines TRBV7-9 with TRBJ2-1; TRBD2 agrees at 9 bases. The V segment lost 5 bases and the J segment 0 bases; nucleotides outside the gene matches: 5. The CDR3 length is 16 residues. Germline V lookup: CDR1 SEHNR, CDR2 FQNEAQ (reference sequence). The CDR3 sequence is CASSPSGAGSYNEQFF. CDR3 sequence (DNA): TGTGCCAGCAGCCCTAGCGGGGCGGGCTCCTACAATGAGCAGTTCTTC.

This clonotype was counted many times. The V and J genes are TRBV18 and TRBJ1-1; D perhaps matches TRBD1 (6 bases). V was shortened by 5 bases and J by 2 bases, with 12 bases between the two germline ends. Germline V gene data show CDR1 as KGHSH and CDR2 as LQKENI. The CDR3 is 14 amino acids. The CDR3 DNA reads TGTGCCAGCTCATCAGAACAGGGTAACACTGAAGCTTTCTTT. Amino acid sequence: CASSSEQGNTEAFF.

The sample holds many counts of this clonotype. The V and J genes are TRBV6-1 and TRBJ2-7, with TRBD2 identical over 15 bases. The germline CDR1 and CDR2 sequences are MNHNS and SASEGT. V shed 6 bases, J shed 7 bases, and the junction held 7 bases outside the gene matches. This CDR3 comprises 15 residues. CDR3 nucleotides: TGTGCCAGCAGAGCCGGGACTAGCGGGGGGAAAGAGCAGTACTTC. It encodes CASRAGTSGGKEQYF.

This clonotype was observed many times. The CDR3 loop is CSARDRYRSRLATGELFF. The CDR3 DNA sequence: TGCAGTGCTAGAGATCGCTACAGGAGCAGACTAGCTACCGGGGAGCTGTTTTTT. The chain combines TRBV20-1 with TRBJ2-2; TRBD2 matches 7 bases. Germline CDR1 DFQATT, CDR2 SNEGSKA (reference sequence). Trimming removed 0 bases from V and 5 bases from J; junction bases left unmatched: 15. The CDR3 has 18 residues.

The chain combines TRBV10-3 with TRBJ2-4; TRBD2 agrees at 9 bases. V dropped 1 base and J dropped 0; count of bases not matched to a gene: 1. This CDR3 comprises 16 residues. Germline assignment: CDR1 ENHRY and CDR2 SYGVKD. The CDR3 loop reads CAISEWTSEAKNIQYF. CDR3 bases: TGTGCCATCAGTGAGTGGACTAGCGAAGCCAAAAACATTCAGTACTTC.

This clonotype was observed a few times. The V call is TRBV28, the J call TRBJ2-1; 7 nucleotides match TRBD1. Germline V gene lookup returns CDR1 MDHEN and CDR2 SYDVKM. The CDR3 runs 15 residues. J lost 4 bases, V lost 4 bases, and 7 bases had no gene match. DNA for the CDR3: TGTGCCAGCAGTTCCCCGACAGGGAAATACAATGAGCAGTTCTTC. This gives the protein CASSSPTGKYNEQFF.

In its sample, this clonotype was seen many times. V and J are TRBV20-1 and TRBJ2-7; the match to TRBD2 covers 7 bases. CDR1 is DFQATT and CDR2 is SNEGSKA in the germline V gene (reference sequence). V was clipped by 7 bases and J by 6 bases; unmatched bases: 6. The CDR3 covers 11 residues. The CDR3 protein is CSVWDYPEQYF. The CDR3 coding sequence is TGCAGTGTCTGGGACTATCCCGAGCAGTACTTC.

The chain employs TRBV10-3 and TRBJ1-3, with TRBD1 matching over 8 bases. Germline CDR1 ENHRY, CDR2 SYGVKD. V dropped 4 bases and J dropped 9; count of bases not matched to a gene: 8. This CDR3 is built from 14 residues. CDR3 sequence (DNA): TGTGCCATCAGTGGGGGGACAGGCCGCGTCACCATATATTTT. This encodes CAISGGTGRVTIYF.

V usage is TRBV11-2 and J usage is TRBJ2-7; the match to TRBD1 covers 12 bases. The CDR3 loop spans 16 amino acids. J gave up 4 bases and V 6 bases, and 10 bases lay outside the gene matches. Germline V gene data show CDR1 as SGHAT and CDR2 as FQNNGV. Here the CDR3 DNA reads TGTGCCAGCAGGAAACCGGGACAGGGGGCGCGTTACGAGCAGTACTTC. Translating it yields CASRKPGQGARYEQYF.

This clonotype was recorded at least ten times. For the CDR3, the DNA is TGTGCCAGCAGCCTGGGACAGGGGGCGGTCGGGGAGCTGTTTTTT. Translated: CASSLGQGAVGELFF. This chain connects TRBV12-3 or TRBV12-4 to TRBJ2-2, with 12 bases identical to TRBD1. The CDR3 loop spans 15 amino acids. The V segment lost 6 bases and the J segment 7 bases; nucleotides outside the gene matches: 6.